The 2 T cell receptor beta chains reported below all come from one sample, sequenced in a study of tumor-infiltrating lymphocytes in primary liver carcinoma. A constant-region primer served to make TCR beta cDNA from approximately 490 ng total RNA. Sequencing libraries for TCR beta derived from three nested multiplex PCR rounds that used slightly modified ARM-PCR. The study ran its first two PCR rounds for nine to eleven cycles each, using TRBV1-TRBV30 forward primers and a C-beta reverse primer. TCRdb independently ran MiXCR on the multiplex PCR reads; one entry per CDR3 protein. The sample carries approximately 340,000 distinct CDR3 sequences, less than 70% recorded once. Germline DNA was extracted alongside blood RNA, which was obtained from unsorted whole blood. Sequenced sample: peripheral blood. These TCRs come from a man aged 35-49 years with primary liver carcinoma and hepatitis B virus infection.

This clonotype came up many times. This chain joins TRBV10-3 and TRBJ2-7; D ambiguous. V lost 5 bases and J lost 2, with 4 bases in between. This CDR3 contains 11 residues. Germline values: CDR1 ENHRY, CDR2 SYGVKD. CDR3 sequence reads: CAISSTYEQYF. The DNA of the CDR3 is TGTGCCATCAGTAGCACCTACGAGCAGTACTTC.

Remarks on this clonotype: This may arise from a read error, as a much more abundant clone is one base away. The conserved final phenylalanine or tryptophan is absent from the CDR3, which likely points to a read error. This sequence joins TRBV4-1 and TRBJ1-1; D is unclear. The germline V gene has CDR1 MGHRA and CDR2 YSYEKL. The germline V and J ends were trimmed by 0 bases and 4 bases, with 15 bases remaining between them. The CDR3 loop spans 16 amino acids. As DNA, the CDR3 is TGCGCCAGCAGCCAAGATAGGGCCAGCTCGAGCACTGAAGCTTTCATT. Amino acid sequence: CASSQDRASSSTEAFI.